This T cell receptor beta chain was captured in a study of T cells after yellow fever vaccination. Whole-study context: Fractions low in cell number were prepared with SMART-Seq v4 Ultra Low Input.

This clonotype came up a few times. The 5'RACE template-switching step produced TCR cDNA and added a universal primer site and UMIs. TCRdb reprocessed the 5' RACE reads with MiXCR, giving one entry per CDR3 protein. Among about 630,000 distinct CDR3 sequences listed, approximately 13% were seen once. Losses at the gene ends were 4 bases for V and 7 bases for J; bases not matched to a gene: 8. The germline CDR1 and CDR2 sequences are SNHLY and FYNNEI. CDR3 size: 15 residues. The chain has TRBV2 and TRBJ1-4; the match to TRBD1 covers 8 bases. The sequences come from PBMCs, collected on the day of the yellow fever booster vaccination. This receptor was obtained from a man aged 25-45 years who received the YFV17D yellow fever vaccine. The CDR3 nucleotides read TGTGCCAGCAGTGGGTCGAGGACAGGGAGTGAAAAACTGTTTTTT. Protein sequence: CASSGSRTGSEKLFF. The variable domain in full, with the rest retrieved from reference TRBV2 and TRBJ1-4, is EPEVTQTPSHQVTQMGQEVILRCVPISNHLYFYWYRQILGQKVEFLVSFYNNEISEKSEIFDDQFSVERPDGSNFTLKIRSTKLEDSAMYFCASSGSRTGSEKLFFGSGTQLSVL.